Presented here are 32 T cell receptor beta chains from one specimen sequenced in a study of OX40 agonist ivuxolimab in advanced cancers. Some clones are missing from TCRdb's copy, which holds only in-frame ones; the method was immunoSEQ multiplex PCR. The sample has roughly 75,000 clones; 86% are singletons. The source was CD4+ or CD8+ T cells sorted from blood, collected in a trial of the OX40 agonist ivuxolimab. These receptors were collected from an adult with an advanced solid tumor such as melanoma, head and neck, liver or kidney cancer.

The chain employs TRBV4-1 and TRBJ1-1; D is possibly TRBD1 (5 bases). Trimming stripped 1 base from V and 4 bases from J, with 10 bases between. Germline V gene lookup returns CDR1 MGHRA and CDR2 YSYEKL. The CDR3 consists of 14 residues. The CDR3 is CASSQGWRGTEAFF. For the CDR3, the DNA is TGCGCCAGCAGCCAAGGCTGGAGGGGCACTGAAGCTTTCTTT.

The gene calls are TRBV18 and TRBJ2-7; no clear D gene. This CDR3 has 16 amino acids. Germline loops: CDR1 KGHSH, CDR2 LQKENI. Trimming took off 6 bases at V and 6 bases at J, with 24 bases between the two ends. The CDR3 sequence: CASSSFSGSLASEQYF. Written as DNA, the CDR3 is TGTGCCAGCTCCTCCTTTTCGGGCAGCTTGGCCTCCGAGCAGTACTTC.

Details on this clone: An end of the junction does not agree with germline; a read error may underlie this. The J gene is TRBJ2-3, the V gene TRBV7-7; D may be TRBD2 (6 bases). The CDR3 spans 13 residues. Looked up from germline, CDR1 is SSHAT and CDR2 is FNYEAQ (reference sequence). The CDR3 sequence is CASSATGVDTQYF. The CDR3 DNA sequence: TGTGCTAGCAGCGCCACGGGGGTAGATACGCAGTATTTT.

In nucleotides, the CDR3 is TGTGCCAGCAGCTTACAGGAGTATTCACCCCTCCACTTT. It is translated as CASSLQEYSPLHF. V is TRBV7-2 and J is TRBJ1-6; no clear D gene. There are 13 residues in the CDR3. The germline V gene has CDR1 SGHTA and CDR2 FQGNSA. V shed 2 bases and J shed 8 bases, with 7 bases lying between them.

In nucleotides, the CDR3 is TGTGCCAGCTCACGCGGGGTAATGGGCGGCGTAGAAGAGACCCAGTACTTC. Protein sequence: CASSRGVMGGVEETQYF. The chain uses TRBV18 and TRBJ2-5, with D possibly matching TRBD2 (6 bases). The germline CDR1 and CDR2 sequences are KGHSH and LQKENI. CDR3 length: 17 residues. V lost 4 bases to trimming and J lost 3 bases, with 21 bases between them.

The gene calls are TRBV10-3 and TRBJ2-5; 8 bases map to TRBD1. The DNA end is a closer match to TRBJ2-7, so the J assignment may be wrong. CDR1 is ENHRY, CDR2 SYGVKD, per germline. The CDR3 extends over 15 amino acids. CDR3 in amino acids: CATRGPGQGRYEQYF. The CDR3 region has the DNA TGTGCCACCCGGGGACCTGGACAGGGTCGCTACGAGCAGTACTTC.

This clone was observed a single time. The chain employs TRBV6-1 and TRBJ1-1, with D unresolved. V lost 2 bases and J lost 3, with 7 bases in between. Germline CDR1 MNHNS, CDR2 SASEGT. The CDR3 is made up of 13 amino acids. The CDR3: CASSEQVYTEAFF. CDR3 DNA: TGTGCCAGCAGTGAACAGGTCTACACTGAAGCTTTCTTT.

In its sample, this clone was seen a few times. J is TRBJ2-7 and V is TRBV9, with D perhaps given as TRBD1 or TRBD2 (5 bases each). This CDR3 comprises 15 residues. V dropped 3 bases and J dropped 4 bases, with 17 bases sitting between them. Per the germline V gene, CDR1 is SGDLS and CDR2 is YYNGEE. The CDR3 DNA reads TGTGCCAGCAGCGCTTCCCAGGGACCCCTTTACGAGCAGTACTTC. This encodes CASSASQGPLYEQYF.

This chain joins TRBV2 and TRBJ1-2; 7 bases align to TRBD1. Unmatched junction bases numbered 8, after V lost 5 bases and J lost 8 bases. The CDR3 extends over 13 amino acids. CDR1 and CDR2 from the germline V gene are SNHLY and FYNNEI. The CDR3, as DNA: TGTGCCAGCAGTAGACAGGGAACTGGGGGCTACACCTTC. Its translation: CASSRQGTGGYTF.

The chain is built from TRBV18 and TRBJ2-2, with D perhaps assigned TRBD1 or TRBD2 (5 bases each). CDR1 and CDR2 from the germline V gene are KGHSH and LQKENI. V gave up 6 bases and J gave up 3 bases, with 14 bases separating them. CDR3 size: 15 residues. CDR3: CASSSRGSDTGELFF. The CDR3 nucleotides read TGTGCCAGCTCTTCGAGGGGATCGGACACCGGGGAGCTGTTTTTT.

The genes are TRBV6-5 and TRBJ1-2; D is unresolved. Per germline, CDR1 MNHEY and CDR2 SVGAGI. Trimming left V 5 bases short and J 3 bases short, with 16 bases between. This CDR3 is 15 amino acids long. In DNA form, the CDR3 reads TGTGCCAGCAGTCCAAGTATGGTTTCCGACTATGGCTACACCTTC. It is translated as CASSPSMVSDYGYTF.

Only one count was recorded for this clone. This chain connects TRBV19 to TRBJ1-5; 9 bases align to TRBD1. V lost 5 bases to trimming and J lost 6 bases; unmatched junction nucleotides: 11. Germline V gives CDR1 LNHDA, CDR2 SQIVND (reference sequence). CDR3 length equals 16 residues. CDR3 residues: CASSPAELTGGQPQHF. In DNA, the CDR3 is TGTGCCAGTAGTCCCGCCGAGTTGACAGGGGGTCAGCCCCAGCATTTT.

V usage is TRBV5-5 and J usage is TRBJ2-1, with 7 positions matching TRBD2. Per the germline V gene, CDR1 is SGHKS and CDR2 is YYEKEE (reference sequence). V was clipped by 4 bases and J by 1 base; unmatched bases: 5. The CDR3 runs to 15 residues. The CDR3 spells CASSLSGASYNEQFF. The CDR3 nucleotides read TGTGCCAGCAGCCTCAGCGGGGCTTCCTACAATGAGCAGTTCTTC.

In nucleotides, the CDR3 is TGCGCCAGCAGCCCCGGAGCGGGAGCCACCGGGGAGCTGTTTTTT. The encoded protein is CASSPGAGATGELFF. The chain has TRBV4-3 and TRBJ2-2, with 8 bases matching TRBD2. The CDR3 is 15 residues long. After removal of 4 bases from V and 4 bases from J, the junction contained 5 bases not matched to a gene. The germline V gene has CDR1 LGHNA and CDR2 YSLEER.

V and J are TRBV27 and TRBJ2-3, with 7 bases fitting TRBD2. Looked up from germline, CDR1 is MNHEY and CDR2 is SMNVEV (reference sequence). CDR3 length: 15 amino acids. V lost 5 bases to trimming and J lost 4 bases; unmatched junction nucleotides: 9. The DNA of the CDR3 is TGTGCCAGCAGTACTACAAGCGGGAACGCAGATACGCAGTATTTT. Residues: CASSTTSGNADTQYF.

This chain uses TRBV7-6 with TRBJ2-2, with D possibly TRBD1 on 6 matching bases. V was shortened by 6 bases and J by 1 base, with 12 bases between the two germline ends. Germline-derived CDR1 and CDR2 are SGHVS and FNYEAQ. This CDR3 spans 15 amino acids. The CDR3 loop reads CASREDRLNTGELFF. Written as DNA, the CDR3 is TGTGCCAGCAGAGAGGACAGACTGAACACCGGGGAGCTGTTTTTT. The full variable domain, in which reference TRBV7-6 and TRBJ2-2 provide the parts outside the CDR3, is GAGVSQSPRYKVTKRGQDVALRCDPISGHVSLYWYRQALGQGPEFLTYFNYEAQQDKSGLPNDRFSAERPEGSISTLTIQRTEQRDSAMYRCASREDRLNTGELFFGEGSRLTVL.

V gene TRBV13 combines with J gene TRBJ2-7, with 7 nucleotides matching TRBD2. CDR1 is PRHDT and CDR2 is FYEKMQ in the germline V gene (reference sequence). After removal of 5 bases from V and 2 bases from J, the junction contained 9 bases not matched to a gene. This CDR3 has 15 amino acids. The CDR3 DNA sequence: TGTGCCAGCAGCCCTCATGGGGGGGGTCCCTACGAGCAGTACTTC. As protein: CASSPHGGGPYEQYF.

CDR3 sequence reads: CAWKQGPTNEKLFF. The CDR3 DNA sequence: TGTGCCTGGAAACAAGGTCCAACTAATGAAAAACTGTTTTTT. The V and J genes are TRBV30 and TRBJ1-4; D not resolved. Trimming took 4 bases from V and 0 from J, leaving 9 bases between them. The CDR3 sequence is 14 residues long. CDR1 is GTSNPN and CDR2 is SVGIG in the germline V gene (reference sequence). The full variable domain, rest sourced from reference TRBV30 and TRBJ1-4, is SQTIHQWPATLVQPVGSPLSLECTVEGTSNPNLYWYRQAAGRGLQLLFYSVGIGQISSEVPQNLSASRPQDRQFILSSKKLLLSDSGFYLCAWKQGPTNEKLFFGSGTQLSVL.

J is TRBJ2-6 and V is TRBV4-1, with TRBD2 as a possible D gene (6 bases). The CDR3 runs 17 residues. V lost 4 bases, J lost 0 bases, and 13 bases lay in between. Germline V gives CDR1 MGHRA, CDR2 YSYEKL. CDR3 protein: CASSRGTGDSGANVLTF. CDR3 DNA sequence: TGCGCCAGCAGCCGTGGGACGGGAGACTCTGGGGCCAACGTCCTGACTTTC.

This rearrangement joins TRBV6-5 to TRBJ2-5; D perhaps matches TRBD1 (6 bases). V lost 4 bases and J lost 2, with 8 bases in between. This CDR3 spans 13 amino acids. CDR1 and CDR2 (germline): MNHEY, SVGAGI. The CDR3 here is CASSFGQQETQYF. The DNA of the CDR3 is TGTGCCAGCAGTTTCGGACAGCAAGAGACCCAGTACTTC.

V is TRBV5-1 and J is TRBJ2-3; 10 bases fit TRBD2. The CDR3 loop spans 14 amino acids. V dropped 8 bases and J dropped 3; count of bases not matched to a gene: 6. Germline V gene sequence: CDR1 SGHRS, CDR2 YFSETQ. The CDR3 sequence is CASLAGVSTDTQYF. The CDR3 DNA follows: TGCGCCAGTCTAGCGGGAGTATCGACAGATACGCAGTATTTT.

V is TRBV30 and J is TRBJ1-2; D might be TRBD1 (5 bases). V was cut by 0 bases and J by 6 bases, with 17 bases left in between. CDR3 length equals 15 residues. CDR1 is GTSNPN and CDR2 is SVGIG in the germline V gene (reference sequence). DNA of the CDR3: TGTGCCTGGAGTGTAAACGGGGCGCATGGGAATGGCTACACCTTC. Translation: CAWSVNGAHGNGYTF.

The rearrangement joins TRBV5-1 to TRBJ2-7; the match to TRBD1 covers 12 bases. The V gene's germline CDR1 is SGHRS and CDR2 YFSETQ. This CDR3 has 16 amino acids. V lost 5 bases to trimming and J lost 2 bases; unmatched junction nucleotides: 8. The CDR3 region has the DNA TGCGCCAGCAGACTAGCGGGACAGGGGGCTACCTACGAGCAGTACTTC. It specifies CASRLAGQGATYEQYF.

This clone was found once. The DNA of the CDR3 is TGTGCCAGCTCACCAAGACGAGGGGATGGCAATCAGCCCCAGCATTTT. Its translation is CASSPRRGDGNQPQHF. The V call is TRBV18, the J call TRBJ1-5; possibly TRBD1 for D (5 bases). Per germline, CDR1 KGHSH and CDR2 LQKENI. V lost 2 bases and J lost 2, with 13 bases in between. The CDR3 loop spans 16 amino acids.

Here the CDR3 DNA reads TGTGCCAGCTCACCACAGGGCGGGCAAAACACTGAAGCTTTCTTT. The encoded protein is CASSPQGGQNTEAFF. The chain joins TRBV18 to TRBJ1-1; D uncertain. Germline V gives CDR1 KGHSH, CDR2 LQKENI. The CDR3 length is 15 residues. V was trimmed by 1 base and J by 2 bases, leaving 11 bases between them.

The chain combines TRBV5-5 with TRBJ1-5; 11 bases match TRBD1. Per the germline V gene, CDR1 is SGHKS and CDR2 is YYEKEE (reference sequence). The CDR3 is 15 residues long. J gave up 5 bases and V 5 bases, and 6 bases lay outside the gene matches. For the CDR3, the DNA is TGTGCCAGCAGTCGGGACAGGGGGTTTTATCAGCCCCAGCATTTT. It specifies CASSRDRGFYQPQHF.

This clone was detected once. This chain connects TRBV7-9 to TRBJ2-1, with 11 nucleotides matching TRBD2. This CDR3 contains 15 residues. CDR1 SEHNR and CDR2 FQNEAQ come from the germline V gene (reference sequence). With V trimmed by 5 bases and J by 10 bases, 10 bases remained unmatched. The CDR3 region has the DNA TGTGCCAGCAGCCCCTCGCTAGCGGGAGGCGGAGAGCAGTTCTTC. As protein: CASSPSLAGGGEQFF.

This clone has a handful of counts. V is TRBV5-1 and J is TRBJ1-1; 9 bases map to TRBD1. CDR3 length equals 13 residues. CDR1 is SGHRS and CDR2 is YFSETQ in the germline V gene. Trimming cost V 5 bases and J 5 bases; bases outside gene matches: 4. CDR3 amino acids: CASSQGQGTEAFF. In nucleotides, the CDR3 is TGCGCCAGCAGTCAGGGACAGGGAACTGAAGCTTTCTTT.

The chain recombines TRBV7-6 with TRBJ2-5; D is uncertain. The CDR3 covers 15 residues. Germline CDR1 is SGHVS and CDR2 is FNYEAQ. V was cut by 2 bases and J by 4 bases, with 14 bases left in between. In nucleotides, the CDR3 is TGTGCCAGCAGCTTATCTTGGGTAGCCCGAGAGACCCAGTACTTC. Its translation: CASSLSWVARETQYF. The entire variable domain, with the rest obtained from reference TRBV7-6 and TRBJ2-5, is as follows: GAGVSQSPRYKVTKRGQDVALRCDPISGHVSLYWYRQALGQGPEFLTYFNYEAQQDKSGLPNDRFSAERPEGSISTLTIQRTEQRDSAMYRCASSLSWVARETQYFGPGTRLLVL.

The genes are TRBV27 and TRBJ1-3; a weak D match, TRBD1 (5 bases). Germline CDR1 MNHEY, CDR2 SMNVEV (reference sequence). Trimming removed 5 bases at V and 8 bases at J, with 25 bases between. The CDR3 runs 17 residues. CDR3 sequence: CASSRATDGTLGDTIYF. The DNA for the CDR3 is TGTGCCAGCAGTCGAGCCACTGACGGGACCCTAGGGGACACCATATATTTT.

This clone has only a few counts. The chain carries TRBV19 and TRBJ2-3; tentative D call: TRBD1 (5 bases). Per the germline V gene, CDR1 is LNHDA and CDR2 is SQIVND (reference sequence). Trimming removed 5 bases at V and 6 bases at J, with 9 bases between. The CDR3 covers 12 residues. The CDR3 sequence: CASSLQGDTQYF. In DNA, the CDR3 is TGTGCCAGTAGTCTCCAGGGCGATACGCAGTATTTT.

This clone has only a few counts. V is TRBV5-1 and J is TRBJ1-6, with D perhaps matching TRBD1 (5 bases). Germline loops: CDR1 SGHRS, CDR2 YFSETQ. V lost 5 bases to trimming and J lost 10 bases, with 16 bases between them. The CDR3 sequence is 14 residues long. The chain's CDR3 is CASRFGTGSSPLHF. The CDR3 DNA follows: TGCGCCAGCAGGTTCGGGACCGGGAGCTCACCCCTCCACTTT.